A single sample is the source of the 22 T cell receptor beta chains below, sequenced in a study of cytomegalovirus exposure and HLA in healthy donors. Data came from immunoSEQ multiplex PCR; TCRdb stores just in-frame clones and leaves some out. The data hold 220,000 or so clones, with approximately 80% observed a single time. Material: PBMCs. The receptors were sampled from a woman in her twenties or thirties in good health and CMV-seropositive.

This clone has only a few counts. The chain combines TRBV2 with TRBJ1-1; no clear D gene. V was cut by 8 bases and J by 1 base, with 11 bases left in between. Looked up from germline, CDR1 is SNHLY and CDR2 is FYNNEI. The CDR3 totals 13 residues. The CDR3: CASRSEPNTEAFF. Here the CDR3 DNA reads TGTGCCAGCCGGAGCGAGCCGAACACTGAAGCTTTCTTT.

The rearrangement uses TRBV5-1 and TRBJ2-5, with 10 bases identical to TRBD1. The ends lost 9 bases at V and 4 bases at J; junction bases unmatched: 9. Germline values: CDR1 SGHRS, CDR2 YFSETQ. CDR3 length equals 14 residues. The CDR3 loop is CATKTGTGVETQYF. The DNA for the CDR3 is TGCGCCACCAAGACCGGGACAGGGGTAGAGACCCAGTACTTC.

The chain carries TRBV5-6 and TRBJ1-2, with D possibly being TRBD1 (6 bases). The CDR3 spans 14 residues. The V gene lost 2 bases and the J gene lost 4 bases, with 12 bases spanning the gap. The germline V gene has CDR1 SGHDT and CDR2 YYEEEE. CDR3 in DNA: TGTGCCAGCAGCTTTTCCGACAGGATCTATGGCTACACCTTC. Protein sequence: CASSFSDRIYGYTF. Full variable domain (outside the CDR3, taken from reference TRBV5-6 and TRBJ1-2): DAGVTQSPTHLIKTRGQQVTLRCSPKSGHDTVSWYQQALGQGPQFIFQYYEEEERQRGNFPDRFSGHQFPNYSSELNVNALLLGDSALYLCASSFSDRIYGYTFGSGTRLTVV.

This chain's CDR3 is CASSSGLSYNEQFF. The CDR3 bases are TGTGCCAGCAGTTCGGGTCTATCCTACAATGAGCAGTTCTTC. The chain couples TRBV27 to TRBJ2-1; D unclear. The V end lost 4 bases, the J end lost 1 base, and 8 bases lay between the germline ends. Germline values: CDR1 MNHEY, CDR2 SMNVEV (reference sequence). The length of the CDR3 is 14 residues.

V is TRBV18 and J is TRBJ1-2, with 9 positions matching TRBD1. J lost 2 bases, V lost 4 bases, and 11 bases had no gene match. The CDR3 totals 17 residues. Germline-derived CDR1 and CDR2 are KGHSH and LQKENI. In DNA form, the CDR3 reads TGTGCCAGCTCACATGCGGGACAGGGTATTAGGAACTATGGCTACACCTTC. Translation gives CASSHAGQGIRNYGYTF.

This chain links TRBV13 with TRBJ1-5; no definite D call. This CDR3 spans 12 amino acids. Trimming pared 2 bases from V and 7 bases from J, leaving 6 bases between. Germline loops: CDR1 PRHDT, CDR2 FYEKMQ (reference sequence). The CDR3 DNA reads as TGTGCCAGCAGCTTAAGTAAGCAGCCCCAGCATTTT. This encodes CASSLSKQPQHF.

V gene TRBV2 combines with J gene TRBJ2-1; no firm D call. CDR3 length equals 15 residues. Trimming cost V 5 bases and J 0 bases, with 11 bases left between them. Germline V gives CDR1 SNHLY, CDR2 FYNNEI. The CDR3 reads CASSLAESSYNEQFF. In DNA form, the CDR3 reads TGTGCCAGCAGTTTGGCGGAGAGCTCCTACAATGAGCAGTTCTTC.

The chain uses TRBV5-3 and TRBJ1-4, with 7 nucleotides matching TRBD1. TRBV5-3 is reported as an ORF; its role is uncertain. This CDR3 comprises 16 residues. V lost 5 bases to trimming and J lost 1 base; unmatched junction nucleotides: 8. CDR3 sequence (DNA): TGTGCCAGAAGACAGGGACAGCGCGGAACTAATGAAAAACTGTTTTTT. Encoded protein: CARRQGQRGTNEKLFF.

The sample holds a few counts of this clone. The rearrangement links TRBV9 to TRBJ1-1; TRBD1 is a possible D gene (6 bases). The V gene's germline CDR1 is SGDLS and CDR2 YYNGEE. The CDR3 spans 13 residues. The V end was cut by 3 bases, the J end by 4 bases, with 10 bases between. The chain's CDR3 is CASSAMDSTEAFF. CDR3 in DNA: TGTGCCAGCAGCGCAATGGACAGCACTGAAGCTTTCTTT.

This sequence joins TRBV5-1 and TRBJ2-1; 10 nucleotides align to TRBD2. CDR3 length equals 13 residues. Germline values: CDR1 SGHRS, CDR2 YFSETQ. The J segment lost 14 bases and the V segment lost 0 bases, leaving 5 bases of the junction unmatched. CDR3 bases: TGCGCCAGCAGCTTGGGAACTAGCGGGATGGAGTTCTTC. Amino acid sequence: CASSLGTSGMEFF.

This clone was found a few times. CDR3 in DNA: TGTGCCAGCAGTTCCGACCTGAGCTCCTACAATGAGCAGTTCTTC. This encodes CASSSDLSSYNEQFF. The genes are TRBV28 and TRBJ2-1; D is undetermined. V was shortened by 4 bases and J by 0 bases, with 10 bases between the two germline ends. CDR3 length equals 15 residues. CDR1 and CDR2 from the germline V gene are MDHEN and SYDVKM.

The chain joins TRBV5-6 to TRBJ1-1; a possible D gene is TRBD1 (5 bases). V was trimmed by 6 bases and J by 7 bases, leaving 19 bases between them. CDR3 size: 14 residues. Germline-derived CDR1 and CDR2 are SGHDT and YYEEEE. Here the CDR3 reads CASTGTDGFREAFF. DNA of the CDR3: TGTGCCAGCACCGGGACGGATGGATTTCGTGAAGCTTTCTTT.

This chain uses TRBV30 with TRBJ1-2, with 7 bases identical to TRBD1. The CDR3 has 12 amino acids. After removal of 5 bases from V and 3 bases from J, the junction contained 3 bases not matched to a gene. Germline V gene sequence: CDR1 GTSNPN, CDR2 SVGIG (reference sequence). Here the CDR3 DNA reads TGTGCCTGGCCTACAGGGGACTATGGCTACACCTTC. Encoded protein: CAWPTGDYGYTF.

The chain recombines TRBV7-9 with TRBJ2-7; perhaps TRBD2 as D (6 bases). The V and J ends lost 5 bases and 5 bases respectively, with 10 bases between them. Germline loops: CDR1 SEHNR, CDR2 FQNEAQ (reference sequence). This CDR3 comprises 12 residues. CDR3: CASSPGGNEQYF. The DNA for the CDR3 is TGTGCCAGCAGCCCCGGCGGGAACGAGCAGTACTTC.

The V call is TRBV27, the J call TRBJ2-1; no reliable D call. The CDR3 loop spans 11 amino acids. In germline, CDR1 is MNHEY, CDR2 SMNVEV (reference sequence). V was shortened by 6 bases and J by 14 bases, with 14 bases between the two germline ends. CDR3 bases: TGTGCCAGCAGCTCGGGCCCCCATGAGTTCTTC. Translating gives CASSSGPHEFF.

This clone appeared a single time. In DNA form, the CDR3 reads TGTGCCAGCGCCGAGACTAGTAATTATGAGCAGTTCTTC. As protein: CASAETSNYEQFF. The chain links TRBV6-1 to TRBJ2-1; possible D gene TRBD2, 6 bases. CDR3 size: 13 residues. Germline CDR1 and CDR2: MNHNS and SASEGT. Between the trimmed V and J ends, which lost 8 bases and 8 bases, there was a span of 16 bases.

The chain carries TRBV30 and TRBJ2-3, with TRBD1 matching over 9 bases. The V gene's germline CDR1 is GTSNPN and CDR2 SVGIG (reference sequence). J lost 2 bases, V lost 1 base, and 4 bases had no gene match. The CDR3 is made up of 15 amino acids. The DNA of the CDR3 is TGTGCCTGGAGTGAGGGACAGGGAGCCACAGATACGCAGTATTTT. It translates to CAWSEGQGATDTQYF.

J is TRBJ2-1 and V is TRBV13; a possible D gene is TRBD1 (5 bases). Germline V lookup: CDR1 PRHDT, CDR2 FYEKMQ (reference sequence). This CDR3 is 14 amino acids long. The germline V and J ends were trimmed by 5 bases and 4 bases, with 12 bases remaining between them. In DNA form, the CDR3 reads TGTGCCAGCAGCGCCGGACAACTATACAATGAGCAGTTCTTC. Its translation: CASSAGQLYNEQFF.

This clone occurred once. CDR3 in DNA: TGTGCCTGGAGTGGGCTAGGGAGCACAGATACGCAGTATTTT. Its translation: CAWSGLGSTDTQYF. V usage is TRBV30 and J usage is TRBJ2-3; unclear D gene. This CDR3 is built from 14 residues. The V gene lost 1 base and the J gene lost 0 bases, with 8 bases spanning the gap. Germline CDR1 reads GTSNPN; CDR2 reads SVGIG (reference sequence).

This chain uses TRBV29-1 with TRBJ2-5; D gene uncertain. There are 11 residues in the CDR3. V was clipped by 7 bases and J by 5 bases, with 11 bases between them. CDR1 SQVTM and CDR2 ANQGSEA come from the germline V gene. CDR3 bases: TGCAGCGCCAATTTGGGTGAGACCCAGTACTTC. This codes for CSANLGETQYF.

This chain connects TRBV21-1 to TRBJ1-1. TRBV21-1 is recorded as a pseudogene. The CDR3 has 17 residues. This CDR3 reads CASSNWLGIVLNTEAFF. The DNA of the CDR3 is TGTGCCAGCAGCAACTGGTTAGGGATCGTCCTGAACACTGAAGCTTTCTTT.

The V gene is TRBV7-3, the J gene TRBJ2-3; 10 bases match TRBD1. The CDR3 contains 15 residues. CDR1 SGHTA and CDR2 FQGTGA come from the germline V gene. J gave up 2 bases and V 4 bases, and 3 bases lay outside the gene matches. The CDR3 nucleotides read TGTGCCAGCAGCTCGACAGGGGGCTACACAGATACGCAGTATTTT. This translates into CASSSTGGYTDTQYF.